This entry concerns a single T cell receptor (beta chain). Its antigen is unidentified. Together with a sample-barcoded 5' primer, a J-beta primer mix was included in a second PCR lasting about 7 to 11 cycles. TCRdb processed the 5' RACE reads anew with MiXCR; each CDR3 protein has one entry. The sample gives 550,000 to 750,000 distinct CDR3 sequences, roughly 20% of which show up once; roughly 3.7% is in the top ten. The record originates from a study of blood T cells in healthy people across ages. The study's findings and limits: Naive T cell percentage showed a strong correlation with TCR beta diversity.

This clonotype was sampled from a man in his 70s in good health. Sequencing was done on a sample of blood.

In DNA, the CDR3 is TGCAGTGCTGAGTCGGGACAGGGGACATCCACAGATACGCAGTATTTT. Protein sequence: CSAESGQGTSTDTQYF. This sequence joins TRBV20-1 and TRBJ2-3, with 10 bases that match TRBD1. In germline, CDR1 is DFQATT, CDR2 SNEGSKA (reference sequence). V lost 5 bases, J lost 2 bases, and 10 bases stayed unmatched. CDR3 length: 16 residues.